This record looks at one TCR beta chain sequence and its context. Antigen: not known. One end of the junction does not line up with germline, which may come from a read error. The CDR3 is 14 residues long. Per the germline V gene, CDR1 is LGHNA and CDR2 is YSLEER. The data were taken from a study of tumor and adjacent non-tumor tissue in lung cancer. The template was RNA from unsorted bulk tissue. The normal lung tissue was taken more than 3 cm from the tumor edge. Notes on the study in general: Top 100 clones took a larger repertoire share in normal lung.

TCRbeta libraries were built with three rounds of nested PCR, modified from ARM-PCR. TCRdb reprocessed the multiplex PCR reads via MiXCR and lists one record per CDR3 protein. The table shows 70,000 to 90,000 distinct CDR3 sequences, with under 70% occurring only once. V gene TRBV4-3 combines with J gene TRBJ2-5, with D unclear. The origin of this receptor is a woman in her 50s with non-small cell lung cancer. The specimen sequenced was distant non-tumor lung tissue. Here the CDR3 reads CAISQDMALETQYF. CDR3 sequence (DNA): TGCGCCATCAGCCAAGATATGGCGCTGGAGACCCAATACTTC.